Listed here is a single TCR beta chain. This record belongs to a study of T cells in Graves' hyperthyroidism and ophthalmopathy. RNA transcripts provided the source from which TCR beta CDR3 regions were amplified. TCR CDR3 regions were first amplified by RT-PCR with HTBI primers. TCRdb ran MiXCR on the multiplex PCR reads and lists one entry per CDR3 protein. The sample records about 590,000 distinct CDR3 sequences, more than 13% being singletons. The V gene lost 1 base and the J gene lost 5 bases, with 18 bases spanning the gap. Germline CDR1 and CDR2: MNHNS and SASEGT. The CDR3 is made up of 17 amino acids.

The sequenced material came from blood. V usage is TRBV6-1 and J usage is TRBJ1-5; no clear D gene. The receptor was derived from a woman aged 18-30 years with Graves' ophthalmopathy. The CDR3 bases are TGTGCCAGCAGTGAAGGGGTGCCGGGAGGAGCGGATCAGCCCCAGCATTTT. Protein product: CASSEGVPGGADQPQHF.